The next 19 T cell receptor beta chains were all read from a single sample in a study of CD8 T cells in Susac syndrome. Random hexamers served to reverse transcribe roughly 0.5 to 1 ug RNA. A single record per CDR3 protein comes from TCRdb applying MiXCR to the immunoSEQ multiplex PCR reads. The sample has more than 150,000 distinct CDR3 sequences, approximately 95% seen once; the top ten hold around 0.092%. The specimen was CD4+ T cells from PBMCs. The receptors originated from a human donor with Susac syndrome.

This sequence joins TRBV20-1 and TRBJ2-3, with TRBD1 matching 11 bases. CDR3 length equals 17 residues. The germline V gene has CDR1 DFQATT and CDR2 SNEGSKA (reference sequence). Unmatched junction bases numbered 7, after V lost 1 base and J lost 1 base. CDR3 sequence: CSARGFGQGAGTDTQYF. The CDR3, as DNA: TGCAGTGCTAGAGGCTTTGGACAGGGGGCAGGCACAGATACGCAGTATTTT.

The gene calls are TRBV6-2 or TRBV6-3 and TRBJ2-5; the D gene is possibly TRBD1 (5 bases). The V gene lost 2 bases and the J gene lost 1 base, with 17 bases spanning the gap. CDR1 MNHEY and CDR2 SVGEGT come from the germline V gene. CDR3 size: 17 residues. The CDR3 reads CASSYLTSLGAQETQYF. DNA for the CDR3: TGTGCCAGCAGTTACCTGACCTCCCTAGGGGCCCAAGAGACCCAGTACTTC.

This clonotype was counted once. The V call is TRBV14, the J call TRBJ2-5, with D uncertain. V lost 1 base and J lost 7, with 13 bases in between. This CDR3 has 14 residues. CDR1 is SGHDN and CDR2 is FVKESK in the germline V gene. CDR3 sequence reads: CASSQGLRSVTQYF. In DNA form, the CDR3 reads TGTGCCAGCAGCCAAGGTCTCCGATCGGTGACCCAGTACTTC.

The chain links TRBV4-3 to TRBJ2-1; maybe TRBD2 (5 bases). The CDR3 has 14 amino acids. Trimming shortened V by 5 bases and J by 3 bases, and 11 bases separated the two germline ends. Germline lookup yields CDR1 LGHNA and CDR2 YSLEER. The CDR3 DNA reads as TGCGCCAGCAGCAACGGGGTCCACTACAATGAGCAGTTCTTC. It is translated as CASSNGVHYNEQFF.

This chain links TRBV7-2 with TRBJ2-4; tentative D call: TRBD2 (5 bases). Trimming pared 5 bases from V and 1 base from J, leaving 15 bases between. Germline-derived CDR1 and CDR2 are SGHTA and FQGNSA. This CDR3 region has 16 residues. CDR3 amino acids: CASSPGGGGAKNIQYF. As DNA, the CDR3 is TGTGCCAGCAGCCCAGGAGGAGGTGGTGCCAAAAACATTCAGTACTTC.

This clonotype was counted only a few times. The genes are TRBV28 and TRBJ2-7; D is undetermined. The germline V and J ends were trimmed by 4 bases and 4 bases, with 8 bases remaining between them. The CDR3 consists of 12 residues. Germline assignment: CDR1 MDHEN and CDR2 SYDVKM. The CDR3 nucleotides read TGTGCCAGCAGTTCAACGAGATACGAGCAGTACTTC. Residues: CASSSTRYEQYF.

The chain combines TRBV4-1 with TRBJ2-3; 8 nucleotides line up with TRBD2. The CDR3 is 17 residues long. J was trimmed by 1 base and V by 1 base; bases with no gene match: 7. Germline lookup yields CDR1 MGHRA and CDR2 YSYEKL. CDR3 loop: CASSQVPGLAGTDTQYF. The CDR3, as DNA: TGCGCCAGCAGCCAAGTCCCAGGACTAGCCGGCACAGATACGCAGTATTTT.

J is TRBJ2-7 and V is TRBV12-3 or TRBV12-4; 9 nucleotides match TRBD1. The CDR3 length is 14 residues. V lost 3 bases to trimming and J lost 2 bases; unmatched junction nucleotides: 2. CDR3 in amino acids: CASSLRQGAYEQYF. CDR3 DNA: TGTGCCAGCAGTTTGCGACAGGGGGCCTACGAGCAGTACTTC.

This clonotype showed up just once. In DNA, the CDR3 is TGCAGCGTGGGGACAGGGAGCGAGCAGTACTTC. This encodes CSVGTGSEQYF. V gene TRBV29-1 combines with J gene TRBJ2-7; 9 nucleotides align to TRBD1. Germline CDR1 SQVTM, CDR2 ANQGSEA. With V trimmed by 6 bases and J by 6 bases, 3 bases remained unmatched. The CDR3 length is 11 residues.

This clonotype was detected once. The CDR3 DNA follows: TGCGCCAGCGGACACAGGAACTCCTACGAGCAGTACTTC. Residues: CASGHRNSYEQYF. The V call is TRBV10-2, the J call TRBJ2-7, with D possibly being TRBD1 (5 bases). The CDR3 has 13 residues. V shed 8 bases and J shed 0 bases, with 11 bases lying between them. CDR1 and CDR2 from the germline V gene are WSHSY and SAAADI.

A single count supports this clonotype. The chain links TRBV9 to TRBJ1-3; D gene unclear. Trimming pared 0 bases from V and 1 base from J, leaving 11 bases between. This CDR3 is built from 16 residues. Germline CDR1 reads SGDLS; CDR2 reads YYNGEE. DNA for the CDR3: TGTGCCAGCAGCGTAGGGCCCCCACAATCTGGAAACACCATATATTTT. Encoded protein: CASSVGPPQSGNTIYF.

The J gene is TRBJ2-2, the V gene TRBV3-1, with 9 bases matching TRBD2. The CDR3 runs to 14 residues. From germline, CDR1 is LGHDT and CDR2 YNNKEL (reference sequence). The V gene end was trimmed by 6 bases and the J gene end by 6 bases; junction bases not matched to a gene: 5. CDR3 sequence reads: CASRPGTSPGELFF. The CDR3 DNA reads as TGTGCCAGCAGACCCGGGACTAGCCCCGGGGAGCTGTTTTTT.

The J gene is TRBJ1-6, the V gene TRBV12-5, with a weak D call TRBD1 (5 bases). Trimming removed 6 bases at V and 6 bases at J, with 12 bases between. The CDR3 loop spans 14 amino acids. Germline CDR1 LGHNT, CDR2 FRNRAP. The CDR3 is CASGASGGNSPLHF. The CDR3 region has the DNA TGTGCTAGTGGCGCGTCCGGGGGTAATTCACCCCTCCACTTT.

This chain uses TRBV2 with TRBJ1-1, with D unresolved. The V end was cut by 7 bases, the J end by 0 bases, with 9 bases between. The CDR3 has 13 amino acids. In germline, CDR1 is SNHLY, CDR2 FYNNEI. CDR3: CASKTLMNTEAFF. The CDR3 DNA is TGTGCCAGCAAAACCCTGATGAACACTGAAGCTTTCTTT.

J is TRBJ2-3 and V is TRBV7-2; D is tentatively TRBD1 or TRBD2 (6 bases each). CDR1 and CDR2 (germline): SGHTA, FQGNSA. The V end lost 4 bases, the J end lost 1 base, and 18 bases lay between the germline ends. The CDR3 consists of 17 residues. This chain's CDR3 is CASSSRGGGVGTDTQYF. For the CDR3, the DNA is TGTGCCAGCAGCTCCAGGGGAGGAGGGGTGGGCACAGATACGCAGTATTTT.

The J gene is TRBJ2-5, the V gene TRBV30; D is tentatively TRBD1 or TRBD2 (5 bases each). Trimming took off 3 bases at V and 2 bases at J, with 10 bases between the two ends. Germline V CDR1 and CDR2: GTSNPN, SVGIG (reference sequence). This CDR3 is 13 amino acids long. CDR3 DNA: TGTGCCTGGAGCGGGACCCGACAAGAGACCCAGTACTTC. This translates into CAWSGTRQETQYF.

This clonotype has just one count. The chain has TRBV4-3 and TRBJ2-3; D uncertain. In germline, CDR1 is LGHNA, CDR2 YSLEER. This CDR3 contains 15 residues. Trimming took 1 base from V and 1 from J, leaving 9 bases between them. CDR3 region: CASSQGPARTDTQYF. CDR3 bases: TGCGCCAGCAGCCAAGGTCCTGCCCGCACAGATACGCAGTATTTT.

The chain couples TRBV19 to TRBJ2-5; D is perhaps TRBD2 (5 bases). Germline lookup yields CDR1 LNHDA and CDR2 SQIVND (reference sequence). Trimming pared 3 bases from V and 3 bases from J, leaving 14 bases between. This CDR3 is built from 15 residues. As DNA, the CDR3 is TGTGCCAGTAGTATTTTGTCAAGCGGTGAAGAGACCCAGTACTTC. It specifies CASSILSSGEETQYF.

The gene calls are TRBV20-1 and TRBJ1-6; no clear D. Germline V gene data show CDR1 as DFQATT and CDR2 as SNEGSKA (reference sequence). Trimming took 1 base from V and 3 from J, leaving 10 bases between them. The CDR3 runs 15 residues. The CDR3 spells CSARADGNYNSPLHF. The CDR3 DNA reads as TGCAGTGCTAGAGCGGACGGGAACTATAATTCACCCCTCCACTTT.